This TCR beta chain was captured by sequencing in a study of identical twins. Study-level findings and limits: While abundant cord blood beta clonotypes carried fewer insertions, memory repertoires showed no such pattern.

The ends lost 6 bases at V and 2 bases at J; junction bases unmatched: 11. Germline V gene lookup returns CDR1 WNHNN and CDR2 SYGVQD (reference sequence). This CDR3 region has 16 residues. This clonotype was counted ten times or more. The antigen is unknown. A universal primer site arose from template switching, and cDNA bore unique molecular identifiers. TCRdb re-called the 5' RACE reads with MiXCR, one entry per CDR3 protein. The sample includes some 690,000 distinct CDR3 sequences, 21% of them seen just once. This sample also belongs to another study, concerning T cells expressing NK-cell markers.

This TCR derives from a woman aged 18 to 35 in good health. This chain uses TRBV10-1 with TRBJ1-1, with 8 bases matching TRBD1. Sequencing was performed on PBMCs. The CDR3 DNA sequence: TGCGCCAGCAGGCCCACCCGGACAGGGAGCAACACTGAAGCTTTCTTT. Residues: CASRPTRTGSNTEAFF.